This paragraph covers one T cell receptor (beta chain) sequence. TRAV and TRBV primers primed cDNA for both TCRalpha and TCRbeta. With a constant-region primer and a V-primer adapter, TCRs were subjected to roughly 20 PCR cycles of amplification. TCRdb independently ran MiXCR on the reads; one entry per CDR3 protein. The sample shows some 16,000 distinct CDR3 sequences, roughly 70% of them seen only once. This sample was taken from a study of low-dose radiotherapy and immunotherapy resistance in tumors. The CDR3 loop spans 16 amino acids. The germline V gene has CDR1 SGHKS and CDR2 YYEKEE (reference sequence). The trim removed 5 bases at V and 1 base at J, leaving 10 bases unmatched.

The receptor was derived from a human donor with advanced metastatic prostate, ovarian, gallbladder or colorectal cancer (not recorded which). This table probably holds off-target reads from a library built for another chain. The chain combines TRBV5-5 with TRBJ2-3; TRBD1 matches at 7 bases. CDR3: CASSSDRRVGTDTQYF. The CDR3 bases are TGTGCCAGCAGTTCGGACAGGAGAGTAGGCACAGATACGCAGTATTTT.